The 11 T cell receptor beta chains below come from one sample, sequenced in a study of CD8+ T cells in alopecia areata. RNA was isolated and reverse transcribed to cDNA, the sequencing template. The repertoire was sequenced with immunoSEQ multiplex PCR; TCRdb's copy has only in-frame clones and lacks some. The sample includes roughly 120,000 clones, about 54% of them seen just once. Described treatment: oral pan-JAK inhibitor, 5-10 mg twice daily. Sequencing used CD8+ T cells sorted from blood, obtained at week 4, from a patient treated with tofacitinib. Every receptor here comes from a human donor with alopecia areata.

J is TRBJ1-5 and V is TRBV13; D is undetermined. This CDR3 contains 17 residues. Germline lookup yields CDR1 PRHDT and CDR2 FYEKMQ (reference sequence). The V end lost 1 base, the J end lost 1 base, and 14 bases lay between the germline ends. CDR3 amino acids: CASSLASGAGSNQPQHF. The CDR3 nucleotides are TGTGCCAGCAGCTTAGCGTCGGGTGCGGGGAGCAATCAGCCCCAGCATTTT.

This clone has a handful of counts. The rearrangement joins TRBV30 to TRBJ2-7; 9 bases are shared with TRBD2. The CDR3 runs to 16 residues. With V trimmed by 0 bases and J by 6 bases, 12 bases remained unmatched. CDR1 GTSNPN and CDR2 SVGIG come from the germline V gene (reference sequence). The DNA for the CDR3 is TGTGCCTGGAGTGTATGGGGGGCGACTAGCGGATTCGAGCAGTACTTC. Protein product: CAWSVWGATSGFEQYF.

The V call is TRBV30, the J call TRBJ2-7; D may correspond to TRBD1 or TRBD2 (5 bases each). CDR3 length: 14 amino acids. V gave up 4 bases and J gave up 3 bases, with 16 bases separating them. Germline V lookup: CDR1 GTSNPN, CDR2 SVGIG (reference sequence). For the CDR3, the DNA is TGTGCCTGGAATCCCCACGCTGGGGGCTACGAGCAGTACTTC. Protein product: CAWNPHAGGYEQYF.

The sample holds a few counts of this clone. This chain connects TRBV27 to TRBJ2-1; possibly TRBD2 for D (7 bases). Deletions cut 3 bases from V and 0 bases from J, with 12 bases between. The CDR3 consists of 16 residues. Germline-derived CDR1 and CDR2 are MNHEY and SMNVEV (reference sequence). The CDR3 here is CASSFGGASSYNEQFF. CDR3 DNA: TGTGCCAGCAGTTTTGGGGGGGCGAGCTCCTACAATGAGCAGTTCTTC.

This chain links TRBV15 with TRBJ2-5; tentative D call: TRBD1 (6 bases). From germline, CDR1 is LNHNV and CDR2 YYDKDF (reference sequence). Deletions cut 1 base from V and 5 bases from J, with 11 bases between. The CDR3 is made up of 14 amino acids. CDR3 residues: CATSRATGLETQYF. The CDR3 coding sequence is TGTGCCACCAGCAGAGCGACAGGTCTGGAGACCCAGTACTTC.

The rearrangement joins TRBV7-9 to TRBJ2-5, with 10 bases identical to TRBD2. Germline CDR1 reads SEHNR; CDR2 reads FQNEAQ (reference sequence). CDR3 size: 15 residues. J gave up 2 bases and V 4 bases, and 4 bases lay outside the gene matches. CDR3 in amino acids: CASSSLAGAQETQYF. CDR3 nucleotides: TGTGCCAGCAGCTCTCTAGCGGGGGCACAAGAGACCCAGTACTTC. Supplemented by reference TRBV7-9 and TRBJ2-5, the full variable domain reads DTGVSQNPRHKITKRGQNVTFRCDPISEHNRLYWYRQTLGQGPEFLTYFQNEAQLEKSRLLSDRFSAERPKGSFSTLEIQRTEQGDSAMYLCASSSLAGAQETQYFGPGTRLLVL.

This clone was counted a few times. The chain combines TRBV27 with TRBJ1-5, with 10 bases lining up with TRBD1. The length of the CDR3 is 15 residues. Germline loops: CDR1 MNHEY, CDR2 SMNVEV (reference sequence). V shed 3 bases, J shed 5 bases, and the junction held 4 bases outside the gene matches. CDR3 in DNA: TGTGCCAGCAGTTTTCGGACAGGGGGGGATCAGCCCCAGCATTTT. This gives the protein CASSFRTGGDQPQHF.

The chain joins TRBV27 to TRBJ1-6, with D unclear. This CDR3 contains 13 residues. Trimming stripped 4 bases from V and 10 bases from J, with 11 bases between. CDR1 and CDR2 (germline): MNHEY, SMNVEV (reference sequence). CDR3 bases: TGTGCCAGCAGTTACGGGTCGTTCTCACCCCTCCACTTT. This sequence encodes CASSYGSFSPLHF.

This clone was counted only a few times. This chain uses TRBV29-1 with TRBJ1-2, with TRBD1 as a possible D gene (6 bases). From germline, CDR1 is SQVTM and CDR2 ANQGSEA. Deletions cut 5 bases from V and 8 bases from J, with 9 bases between. The CDR3 covers 10 residues. The CDR3 coding sequence is TGCAGCGTTCGGGACACGGGCTACACCTTC. Amino acids: CSVRDTGYTF.

The chain recombines TRBV9 with TRBJ2-1; D possibly corresponds to TRBD2 (5 bases). Germline V gene data show CDR1 as SGDLS and CDR2 as YYNGEE. The CDR3 extends over 13 amino acids. V gave up 5 bases and J gave up 10 bases, with 16 bases separating them. In nucleotides, the CDR3 is TGTGCCAGCAGTGCTGGGTCCGGCGGGGAGCAGTTCTTC. It yields the protein CASSAGSGGEQFF.

This chain joins TRBV7-9 and TRBJ2-4; D remains ambiguous. Trimming removed 4 bases from V and 7 bases from J, with 11 bases in between. The CDR3 spans 13 residues. Germline V lookup: CDR1 SEHNR, CDR2 FQNEAQ (reference sequence). CDR3 protein: CASSSGGLNIQYF. In DNA form, the CDR3 reads TGTGCCAGCAGCTCGGGCGGTCTTAACATTCAGTACTTC.